The present T cell receptor (beta chain) was sequenced within a study of response to subunit inactivated influenza vaccine. General study results and limits: The authors proposed limited new T cell recruitment per seasonal influenza vaccination.

Germline assignment: CDR1 LGHNA and CDR2 YSLEER. V lost 0 bases and J 0 bases, leaving 8 bases between the germline ends. The CDR3 has 16 amino acids. On this clonotype itself: Its matching antigen is unknown.

MiXCR was run by TCRdb on the RT-PCR reads, yielding one entry per CDR3 protein. The sample has 400,000 to 650,000 distinct CDR3 sequences, roughly 7.9% seen once. The specimen comprised PBMCs from blood, sampled 23 to 25 months after vaccination. This receptor was obtained from a man aged 45 to 70 who received an inactivated influenza vaccine. The gene calls are TRBV4-3 and TRBJ1-4, with D tentatively TRBD1 (5 bases). CDR3 amino acids: CASSQDGGSTNEKLFF. The CDR3 DNA follows: TGCGCCAGCAGCCAAGATGGGGGGTCAACTAATGAAAAACTGTTTTTT.